Listed below are T cell receptor beta chains from one sample, sequenced in a study of CD8+ T cells in alopecia areata. Using immunoSEQ multiplex PCR, the repertoire was profiled, and TCRdb retains in-frame clones only, with some absent. The data contain 120,000 to 150,000 clones, about 85% of them singletons. This specimen consisted of CD8+ T cells sorted from blood, obtained at week 4, from a patient treated with tofacitinib. These receptors all stem from a human donor with alopecia areata. Each CDR3 is given with its conserved first and last residue. The D gene is left open where the match is weak. Not every row has a clone size; where given, it reads once, few, many or a size class.

j_call d_call v_call clone_size cdr3_nt cdr3_aa
TRBJ2-2 TRBD2 TRBV29-1 - TGCAGCGCGTTTAGCGGGGGGGCCTCGACCGGGGAGCTGTTTTTT CSAFSGGASTGELFF
TRBJ2-3 - TRBV27 - TGTGCCAGCAGTTTATCGCCTAGCGATTACACAGATACGCAGTATTTT CASSLSPSDYTDTQYF
TRBJ1-2 - TRBV30 - TGTGCCTGGAAAACCGCGGGAGAGTTCGCCTATGGCTACACCTTC CAWKTAGEFAYGYTF
TRBJ2-7 TRBD2 TRBV5-1 - TGCGCCAGCAGCTCAGCCGGGACTAGCGGTTACGAGCAGTACTTC CASSSAGTSGYEQYF
TRBJ2-2 - TRBV6-5 - TGTGCCAGCACACACGGGGTTGAGGACACCGGGGAGCTGTTTTTT CASTHGVEDTGELFF
TRBJ2-5 - TRBV19 - TGTGCCAGTTCCCGCGCCCCGGGCATCGAGACCCAGTACTTC CASSRAPGIETQYF
TRBJ1-5 - TRBV18 - TGTGCCAGCTCACCGCTACAGGCGTATAGCAATCAGCCCCAGCATTTT CASSPLQAYSNQPQHF
TRBJ2-3 - TRBV25-1 - TGTGCCAGCAGTGAGAAGGCTAGTAGCACAGATACGCAGTATTTT CASSEKASSTDTQYF
TRBJ1-2 - TRBV6-5 - TGTGCCAGCAGGGATGAGGAGCGTGGCTACACCTTC CASRDEERGYTF
TRBJ2-1 - TRBV5-1 - TGCGCCAGCAGCTTGGACGGGGCGGTTGGGTTCTACAATGAGCAGTTCTTC CASSLDGAVGFYNEQFF
TRBJ1-2 TRBD1 TRBV29-1 - TGCAGCGCAGATACTGGGACAGATCGCTATGGCTACACCTTC CSADTGTDRYGYTF
TRBJ2-2 - TRBV27 - TGTGCCAGTGGGATACATAGCCGGGCGGAGCTGTTTTTT CASGIHSRAELFF
TRBJ2-1 TRBD2 TRBV5-1 - TGCGCCAGCAGCGGTGGGACTAGCGGGAGCTCCTACAATGAGCAGTTCTTC CASSGGTSGSSYNEQFF
TRBJ2-1 - TRBV7-9 - TGTGCCAGCAGCTTAGTGGAGCAGTTCTTC CASSLVEQFF
TRBJ2-2 - TRBV29-1 - TGCAGCGTTGAACTTACGGGGACCGGGGAGCTGTTTTTT CSVELTGTGELFF
TRBJ2-7 - TRBV27 - TGTGCCAGCAGTACCACAGGGATCTCTACCGAGCAGTACTTC CASSTTGISTEQYF
TRBJ2-7 TRBD1 TRBV7-9 - TGTGCCAGCAGCTCAAACCGGGACAGGGCACCGTACGAGCAGTACTTC CASSSNRDRAPYEQYF
TRBJ1-1 - TRBV19 few TGTGCCAGTAGTGGGGGGGAAGCTTTCTTT CASSGGEAFF
TRBJ2-7 TRBD2 TRBV19 - TGTGCCAGTATTTGTGGCGGGGGGACCAGCTCCTACGAGCAGTACTTC CASICGGGTSSYEQYF
TRBJ2-7 TRBD1 TRBV19 once TGTGCCAGTAACCACGGACAGGCGGAGTACGAGCAGTACTTC CASNHGQAEYEQYF
TRBJ2-3 - TRBV29-1 - TGCAGCGTTGTGACAGGACCAGATACGCAGTATTTT CSVVTGPDTQYF
TRBJ2-7 - TRBV6-1 - TGTGCCATCGGCTACCGGGCCACGGACTACGAGCAGTACTTC CAIGYRATDYEQYF
TRBJ2-7 - TRBV29-1 few TGCAGCGTTGAATCTGCAGGGGGGTCCTACGAGCAGTACTTC CSVESAGGSYEQYF
TRBJ2-7 - TRBV13 few TGTGCCAGCAGCCCCCGAGGGGTCTACGAGCAGTACTTC CASSPRGVYEQYF
TRBJ1-2 - TRBV13 - TGTGCCAGCAGCCGATTTGTGAGCACGGGCTATGGCTACACCTTC CASSRFVSTGYGYTF
TRBJ2-7 TRBD1 TRBV27 - TGTGCCAGCAGACTGGACAGGGCCTCCTACGAGCAGTACTTC CASRLDRASYEQYF
TRBJ2-7 - TRBV7-9 - TGTGCCAGCAGCTTAGCCACCTACGAGCAGTACTTC CASSLATYEQYF
TRBJ2-5 TRBD1 TRBV30 - TGTGCCTGGAGTTCGTCCTCATTTCAGGGGGATCAAGAGACCCAGTACTTC CAWSSSSFQGDQETQYF
TRBJ2-3 - TRBV2 - TGTGCCAGCAGTGAAGGGGGAGCGTTCTCCCCAGATACGCAGTATTTT CASSEGGAFSPDTQYF